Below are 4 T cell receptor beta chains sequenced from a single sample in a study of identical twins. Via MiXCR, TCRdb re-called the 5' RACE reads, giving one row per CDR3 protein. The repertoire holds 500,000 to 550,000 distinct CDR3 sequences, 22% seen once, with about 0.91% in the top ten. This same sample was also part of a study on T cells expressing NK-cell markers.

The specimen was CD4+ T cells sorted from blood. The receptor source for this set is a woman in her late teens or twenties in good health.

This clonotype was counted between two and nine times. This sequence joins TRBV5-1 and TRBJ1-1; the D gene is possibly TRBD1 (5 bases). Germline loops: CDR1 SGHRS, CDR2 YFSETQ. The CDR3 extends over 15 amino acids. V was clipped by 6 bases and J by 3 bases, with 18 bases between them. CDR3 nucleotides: TGCGCCAGCATCGCCGGGACCGCGGAGGACACTGAAGCTTTCTTT. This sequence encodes CASIAGTAEDTEAFF.

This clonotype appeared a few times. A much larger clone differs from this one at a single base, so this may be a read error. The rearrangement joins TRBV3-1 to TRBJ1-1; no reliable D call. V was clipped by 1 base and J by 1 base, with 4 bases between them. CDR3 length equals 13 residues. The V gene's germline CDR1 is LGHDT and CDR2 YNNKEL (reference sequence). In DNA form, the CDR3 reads TGTGCCAGCAGCCAAGCTACGAACACTGAAGCTTTCTTT. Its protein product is CASSQATNTEAFF.

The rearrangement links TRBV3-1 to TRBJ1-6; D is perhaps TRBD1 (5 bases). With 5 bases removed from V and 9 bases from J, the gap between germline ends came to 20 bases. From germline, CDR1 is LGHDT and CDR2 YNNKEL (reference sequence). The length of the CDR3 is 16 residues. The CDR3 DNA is TGTGCCAGCAGCGAATACCGGGGATCAGGGAGTTCACCCCTCCACTTT. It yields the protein CASSEYRGSGSSPLHF.

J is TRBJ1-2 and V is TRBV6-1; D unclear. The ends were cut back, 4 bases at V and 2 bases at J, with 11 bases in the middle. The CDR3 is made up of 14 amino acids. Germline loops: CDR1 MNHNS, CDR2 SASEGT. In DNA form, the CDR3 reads TGTGCCAGCAGTGGGGATTTCAGAAACTATGGCTACACCTTC. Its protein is CASSGDFRNYGYTF.